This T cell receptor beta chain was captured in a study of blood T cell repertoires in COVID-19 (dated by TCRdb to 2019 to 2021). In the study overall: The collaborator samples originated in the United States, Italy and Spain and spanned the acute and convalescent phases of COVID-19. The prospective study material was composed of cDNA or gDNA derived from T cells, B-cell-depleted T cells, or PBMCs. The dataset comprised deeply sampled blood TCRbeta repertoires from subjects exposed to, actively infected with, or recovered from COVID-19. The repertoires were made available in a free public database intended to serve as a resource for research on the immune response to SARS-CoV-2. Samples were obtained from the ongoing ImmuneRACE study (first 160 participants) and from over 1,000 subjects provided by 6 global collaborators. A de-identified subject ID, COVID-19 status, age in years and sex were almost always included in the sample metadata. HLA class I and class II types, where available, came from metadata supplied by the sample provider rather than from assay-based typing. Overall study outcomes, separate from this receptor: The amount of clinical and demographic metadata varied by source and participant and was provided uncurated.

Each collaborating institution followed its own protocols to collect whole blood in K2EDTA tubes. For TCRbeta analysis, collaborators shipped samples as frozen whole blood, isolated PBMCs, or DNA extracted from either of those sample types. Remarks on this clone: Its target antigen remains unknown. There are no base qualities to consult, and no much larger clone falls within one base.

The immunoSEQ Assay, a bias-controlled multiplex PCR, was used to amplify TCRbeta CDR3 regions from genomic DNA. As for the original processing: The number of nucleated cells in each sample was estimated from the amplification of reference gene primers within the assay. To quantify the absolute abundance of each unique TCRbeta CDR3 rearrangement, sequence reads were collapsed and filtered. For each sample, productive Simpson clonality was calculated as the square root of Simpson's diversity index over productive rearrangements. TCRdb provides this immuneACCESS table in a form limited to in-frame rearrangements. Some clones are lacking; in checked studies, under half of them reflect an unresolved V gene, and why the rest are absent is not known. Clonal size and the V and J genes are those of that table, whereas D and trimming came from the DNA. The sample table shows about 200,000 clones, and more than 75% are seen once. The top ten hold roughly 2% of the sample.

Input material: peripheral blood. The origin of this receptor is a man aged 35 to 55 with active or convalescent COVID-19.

The CDR3 region: CASSYSGSNYGYTF. The sequenced DNA: TGTGCCAGCAGTTACTCGGGGAGCAACTATGGCTACACCTTC. The chain links TRBV6-5 with TRBJ1-2; no D gene call is confident. Sequences MNHEY (CDR1) and SVGAGI (CDR2) are obtained from the germline V gene. From its cysteine to its phenylalanine, the CDR3 spans 14 amino acids. Left in the record is the CDR3 DNA by itself, 42 bases read in frame from the first base. The trim is 0 bases for V and 2 bases for J, with a gap of 7 bases between the germline ends.